This passage covers 6 T cell receptor beta chains from one sample sequenced in a study of beta chain features in type 1 diabetes. Broader study findings: TCRB CDR3s were moderately but significantly shorter in Type 1 diabetes patients in all four CD4+ subsets.

Expressed TCRB transcripts were sequenced because the isolated RNA had all been reverse transcribed beforehand. Profiling relied on immunoSEQ multiplex PCR, and the TCRdb table lists in-frame clones only, not all of them. The data hold approximately 170,000 clones, with less than 9.5% observed a single time. These receptors have no known antigen. Sample: central memory CD4+ T cells from blood. The receptors shown here come from a woman between 40 and 55 years old with type 1 diabetes.

This clone turned up a few times. This chain uses TRBV29-1 with TRBJ2-5; the D is unclear. V dropped 1 base and J dropped 5 bases, with 8 bases sitting between them. CDR1 SQVTM and CDR2 ANQGSEA come from the germline V gene. The CDR3 runs 12 residues. CDR3 nucleotide sequence: TGCAGCGTTGAAGGGCTAGAGGAGACCCAGTACTTC. Translating gives CSVEGLEETQYF.

This clone was counted at least ten times. V gene TRBV28 combines with J gene TRBJ1-1, with 7 bases fitting TRBD1. The CDR3 runs to 14 residues. Germline trimming cut 6 bases from V and 6 bases from J; bases unmatched to any gene: 10. Looked up from germline, CDR1 is MDHEN and CDR2 is SYDVKM. The CDR3 bases are TGTGCCAGCAGACTATTTCAGGGGGACCCTGAAGCTTTCTTT. It is translated as CASRLFQGDPEAFF.

This clone was seen a handful of times. The rearrangement uses TRBV30 and TRBJ1-1; D is possibly TRBD1 (6 bases). V was cut by 1 base and J by 6 bases, with 12 bases left in between. The CDR3 has 13 amino acids. CDR1 and CDR2 (germline): GTSNPN, SVGIG (reference sequence). CDR3 loop: CAWSGQGRAEAFF. CDR3 bases: TGTGCCTGGAGTGGCCAGGGGAGGGCTGAAGCTTTCTTT.

In this sample, this clone turned up a few times. The rearrangement joins TRBV7-2 to TRBJ1-5; 7 nucleotides align to TRBD1. V was clipped by 5 bases and J by 7 bases; unmatched bases: 8. Germline V gives CDR1 SGHTA, CDR2 FQGNSA. This CDR3 is built from 14 residues. The CDR3 DNA reads as TGTGCCAGCAGCCCAGACAGGGTAGGACAGCCCCAGCATTTT. As protein: CASSPDRVGQPQHF.

This clone was recorded a few times. The chain recombines TRBV7-9 with TRBJ2-4, with D unclear. CDR3 size: 13 residues. Germline V gene lookup returns CDR1 SEHNR and CDR2 FQNEAQ (reference sequence). The germline V and J ends were trimmed by 5 bases and 8 bases, with 13 bases remaining between them. The CDR3 is CASSPSVPDIQYF. Here the CDR3 DNA reads TGTGCCAGCAGCCCCTCGGTCCCCGACATTCAGTACTTC.

This clone was recorded at least ten times. V gene TRBV19 combines with J gene TRBJ2-1, with TRBD2 matching 9 bases. J lost 3 bases, V lost 4 bases, and 7 bases had no gene match. CDR1 is LNHDA and CDR2 is SQIVND in the germline V gene (reference sequence). The CDR3 is made up of 16 amino acids. DNA for the CDR3: TGTGCCAGTAGTACACATCTAGCGGGGTACTACAATGAGCAGTTCTTC. This translates into CASSTHLAGYYNEQFF.